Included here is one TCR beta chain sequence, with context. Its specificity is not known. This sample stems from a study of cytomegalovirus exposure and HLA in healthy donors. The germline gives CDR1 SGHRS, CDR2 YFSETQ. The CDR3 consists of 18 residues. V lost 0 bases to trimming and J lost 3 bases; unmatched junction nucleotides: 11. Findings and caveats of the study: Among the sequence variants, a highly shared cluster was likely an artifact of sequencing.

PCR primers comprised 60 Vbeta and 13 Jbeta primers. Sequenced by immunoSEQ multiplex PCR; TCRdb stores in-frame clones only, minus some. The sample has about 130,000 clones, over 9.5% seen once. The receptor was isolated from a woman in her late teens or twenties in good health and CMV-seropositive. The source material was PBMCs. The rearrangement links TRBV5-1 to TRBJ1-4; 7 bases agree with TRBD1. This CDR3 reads CASSLELTRGLANEKLFF. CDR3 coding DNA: TGCGCCAGCAGCTTGGAGCTAACCAGGGGGTTGGCTAATGAAAAACTGTTTTTT.